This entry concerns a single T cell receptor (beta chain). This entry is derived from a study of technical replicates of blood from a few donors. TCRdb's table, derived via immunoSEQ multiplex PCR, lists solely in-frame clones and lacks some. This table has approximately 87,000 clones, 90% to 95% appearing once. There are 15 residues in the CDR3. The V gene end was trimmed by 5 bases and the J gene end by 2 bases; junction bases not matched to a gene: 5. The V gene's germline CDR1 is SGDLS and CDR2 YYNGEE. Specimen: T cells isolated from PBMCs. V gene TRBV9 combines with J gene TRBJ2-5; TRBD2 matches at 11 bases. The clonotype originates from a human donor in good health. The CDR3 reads CASSIAGGVQETQYF. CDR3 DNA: TGTGCCAGCAGTATAGCGGGGGGGGTACAAGAGACCCAGTACTTC.